This T cell receptor (beta chain) was profiled in a study of early T cells in non-severe SARS-CoV-2 infection. Study summary: From unsorted whole blood, bulk RNA was sequenced, and the chains remained unpaired. Study outcomes and limitations: There was a bias toward anti-spike CD8 responses in VDJdb matching, which missed private and CD4 specificities.

Unique molecular identifiers (one per individual cDNA molecule) were attached. TCRdb re-derived calls from the 5' RACE reads in MiXCR, one entry per CDR3 protein. Of approximately 81,000 distinct CDR3 sequences listed, over 11% are singletons. This clonotype was recorded a few times. What it recognizes is unknown. Looked up from germline, CDR1 is SNHLY and CDR2 is FYNNEI. V was pared by 3 bases and J by 7 bases, with 7 bases between. The CDR3 sequence is 12 residues long. The sample consisted of whole blood. The chain couples TRBV2 to TRBJ1-5; no clear D. This receptor was identified in an adult who was a healthcare worker with PCR-confirmed SARS-CoV-2 infection or an uninfected control (not recorded which). The CDR3 loop is CASSEGSQPQHF. Written as DNA, the CDR3 is TGTGCCAGCAGTGAGGGATCACAGCCCCAGCATTTT.